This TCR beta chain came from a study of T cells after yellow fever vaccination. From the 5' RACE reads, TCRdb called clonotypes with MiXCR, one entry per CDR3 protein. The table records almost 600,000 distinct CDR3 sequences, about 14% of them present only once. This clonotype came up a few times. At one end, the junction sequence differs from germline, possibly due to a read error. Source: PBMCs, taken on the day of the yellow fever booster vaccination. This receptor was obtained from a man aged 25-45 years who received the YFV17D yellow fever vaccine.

The DNA for the CDR3 is TGCGCCAGCAGTCCGACAGGGGCCGAACAAAACCCCCACTTC. It is translated as CASSPTGAEQNPHF. This chain uses TRBV10-1 with TRBJ2-5; 8 nucleotides match TRBD1. The CDR3 covers 14 residues. Germline assignment: CDR1 WNHNN and CDR2 SYGVQD (reference sequence).